This T cell receptor beta chain was recorded in a study of blood T cell repertoires in COVID-19. Sequenced by immunoSEQ multiplex PCR; TCRdb stores in-frame clones only, minus some. The data hold some 220,000 clones, with around 85% observed a single time. This sequence originates from a man aged 45-65 years with COVID-19, enrolled during active disease. The sequenced sample consisted of peripheral blood.

CDR3: CASSLDGREAYEQYF. DNA of the CDR3: TGTGCCAGCAGCTTAGATGGCAGGGAGGCGTACGAGCAGTACTTC. The chain uses TRBV11-2 and TRBJ2-7, with D tentatively TRBD2 (6 bases). The CDR3 extends over 15 amino acids. The germline gives CDR1 SGHAT, CDR2 FQNNGV. The V gene lost 0 bases and the J gene lost 4 bases, with 13 bases spanning the gap.